A single TCR beta chain is shown here with its context. Its cognate antigen has yet to be identified. No per-base quality is available; no much larger clone lies one base away. The entry originates in a study of identifying expanded T cells in peripheral blood (dated by TCRdb to between 2017 and 2020). A note on the overall study: Technical replicates were generated by sequencing separate aliquots of the same genomic DNA pool, and four replicates were compared pairwise. Overall study results and their limits: Across all healthy-donor time intervals, the beta-binomial model significantly cut both the number of clones called differentially abundant and the false-positive rate. The authors expected biological variance in healthy repertoires might increase further over much longer intervals such as months to years. Between technical replicates the binomial model flagged about 1.2 differentially abundant clones, whereas over roughly two weeks the binomial model flagged about 15 and over four weeks around 19. In all healthy donors, the variance in clone template counts between samples taken roughly two weeks apart rose significantly as total template count increased.

No immune events such as infections were documented for the healthy donors during the collection period. Healthy-donor blood repertoires served as a training cohort to calibrate time-dependent variance in a beta-binomial model of T-cell clone differential abundance. The training cohort included approximately 10 healthy donors, of whom 3 were female and 7 were male. Donor ages ranged from about 25 to 70 years, with an average of roughly 46 years. Whole blood from each healthy donor was obtained from a commercial supplier and was collected at three time points roughly 14 days apart. For immunosequencing, genomic DNA was extracted from unsorted whole blood. TCRbeta CDR3 regions were profiled by bias-controlled multiplex PCR amplification of genomic DNA with the immunoSEQ Assay. The published analysis was carried out like this. To quantify the absolute abundance of each unique TCRbeta CDR3 region, the sequences were collapsed and filtered. Differential abundance was tested with two models: a binomial (Fisher-equivalent) model and a beta-binomial model that adds time-dependent variance fitted from healthy donors. Clones with fewer than 5 combined templates were excluded, and clones with Benjamini-Hochberg FDR below 0.01 were called differentially abundant. Beta-binomial variance was modeled as a function of total template count across the two samples using the form v = (b*log(k)+a)^2. Drawn from immuneACCESS, this table holds only the in-frame rearrangements with V and J called that TCRdb kept. Clones are partly lost; checked studies trace under half to an unresolved V gene and leave the rest unexplained. V and J calls plus clone size are reproduced from that table; the DNA served to infer D and trimming. This sample is represented by approximately 63,000 clones; around 87% of them were singletons. The top ten clones comprise roughly 4.5% of the sample.

This clonotype originated in a person aged 18 to 70 in good health. The sample consisted of blood.

The DNA is as follows: TGTGCCAGCAGCGCGGACAGACTGAGCAATCAGCCCCAGCATTTT. Its protein reads: CASSADRLSNQPQHF. The rearrangement combines TRBV2 with TRBJ1-5, with TRBD1 as a weak D call on 6 bases. The CDR3 numbers 15 residues from cysteine through phenylalanine. The DNA shown is the 45-base CDR3, in frame from base 1. CDR1 and CDR2 are read off the germline V gene as SNHLY and FYNNEI. Deletion took 6 bases off V and 1 base off J, with a span of 13 bases between the germline ends.